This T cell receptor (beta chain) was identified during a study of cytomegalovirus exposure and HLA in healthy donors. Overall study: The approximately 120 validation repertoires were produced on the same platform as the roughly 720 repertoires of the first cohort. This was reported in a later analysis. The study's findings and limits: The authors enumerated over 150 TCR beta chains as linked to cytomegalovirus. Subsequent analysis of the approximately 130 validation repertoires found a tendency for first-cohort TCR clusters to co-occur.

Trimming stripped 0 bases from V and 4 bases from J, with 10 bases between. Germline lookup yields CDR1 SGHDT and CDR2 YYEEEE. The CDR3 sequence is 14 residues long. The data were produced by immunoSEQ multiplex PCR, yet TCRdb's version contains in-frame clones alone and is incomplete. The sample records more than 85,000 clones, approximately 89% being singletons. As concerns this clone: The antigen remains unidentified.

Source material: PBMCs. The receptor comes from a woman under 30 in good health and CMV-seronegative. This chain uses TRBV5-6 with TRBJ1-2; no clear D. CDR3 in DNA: TGTGCCAGCAGCTTGGGCGGGCGCGGCTATGGCTACACCTTC. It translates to CASSLGGRGYGYTF.